Listed below are T cell receptor beta chains from one sample, sequenced in a study of identical twins. TCRdb reanalysed the 5' RACE reads using MiXCR and keeps one entry per CDR3 protein. The data show hundreds of thousands of distinct CDR3 sequences, with roughly a tenth seen just once and roughly 5% held by the top ten. Sequencing was carried out using memory (CD45RO+) T cells sorted from blood. These receptors all stem from a young woman in good health. The CDR3 runs from the conserved cysteine through the conserved F or W. Each record gives: D gene, J gene, V gene, clone size, CDR3 DNA, CDR3 protein. A D gene is named only where the DNA matches it firmly. Size is omitted from some rows. Given values are once, few, many or a class for expanded clones.

D: TRBD2; J: TRBJ2-3; V: TRBV6-1; size: many; DNA: TGTGCCAGCAGGGAATCGGCGGGGGGCTGGAATACGCAGTATTTT; CDR3: CASRESAGGWNTQYF
D: .; J: TRBJ1-1; V: TRBV12-3/TRBV12-4; size: many; DNA: TGTGCCAGCGGATTCGTAGGTGAAGCTTTCTTT; CDR3: CASGFVGEAFF
D: TRBD2; J: TRBJ2-3; V: TRBV6-1; size: .; DNA: TGTGCCAGCAGTCCGGGACTAGCGGGGAACACAGATACGCAGTATTTT; CDR3: CASSPGLAGNTDTQYF
D: TRBD1; J: TRBJ2-7; V: TRBV11-2; size: many; DNA: TGTGCCAGCAGCTTGGGACAGGTCTCCTACGAGCAGTACTTC; CDR3: CASSLGQVSYEQYF
D: TRBD2; J: TRBJ2-1; V: TRBV6-1; size: few; DNA: TGTGCCAGTAAGCGCGGCGGGAGGGTGGATGAGCAGTTCTTC; CDR3: CASKRGGRVDEQFF
D: .; J: TRBJ1-4; V: TRBV6-1; size: .; DNA: TGTGCCAGCAGCCGCGGGACGGCTAATGAAAAACTGTTTTTT; CDR3: CASSRGTANEKLFF
D: .; J: TRBJ2-3; V: TRBV27; size: few; DNA: TGTGCCAGCAGTGTACGGGGGGCCACAGATACGCAGTATTTT; CDR3: CASSVRGATDTQYF
D: .; J: TRBJ2-2; V: TRBV7-2; size: .; DNA: TGTGCCAGCAGCTGGGGGGCCTTCGGGGAGCTGTTTTTT; CDR3: CASSWGAFGELFF
D: .; J: TRBJ1-3; V: TRBV6-2/TRBV6-3; size: .; DNA: TGTGCCAGCAGCTCCTCGGAAGCTGGAAACACCATATATTTT; CDR3: CASSSSEAGNTIYF
D: .; J: TRBJ2-3; V: TRBV7-6; size: few; DNA: TGTGCCAGCAGCCTACAGGGAGGTACGCAGTATTTT; CDR3: CASSLQGGTQYF
D: TRBD1; J: TRBJ2-2; V: TRBV19; size: .; DNA: TGTGCCAGTAGAAGACAGGGGGCGAACACCGGGGAGCTGTTTTTT; CDR3: CASRRQGANTGELFF
D: TRBD2; J: TRBJ2-1; V: TRBV15; size: many; DNA: TGTGCCACCAGCAGAGATCTAGCGGGAGCCACGTACAATGAGCAGTTCTTC; CDR3: CATSRDLAGATYNEQFF
D: TRBD2; J: TRBJ2-1; V: TRBV12-3/TRBV12-4; size: .; DNA: TGTGCCAGCAGTTTACGCGGGGGGTGGTACAATGAGCAGTTCTTC; CDR3: CASSLRGGWYNEQFF
D: TRBD2; J: TRBJ2-5; V: TRBV12-3/TRBV12-4; size: .; DNA: TGTGCCAGCAGTTCGTATAGCGGGGGGGGGGCCCAGTACTTC; CDR3: CASSSYSGGGAQYF
D: TRBD1; J: TRBJ1-1; V: TRBV24-1; size: .; DNA: TGTGCCACTTTAAGATCCAGGGGGCCGGCGAGGGACACTGAAGCTTTCTTT; CDR3: CATLRSRGPARDTEAFF
D: .; J: TRBJ2-5; V: TRBV5-1; size: many; DNA: TGCGCCAGCAGCTTGGGACTAGTCCCCAGACAAGAGACCCAGTACTTC; CDR3: CASSLGLVPRQETQYF
D: .; J: TRBJ1-1; V: TRBV10-3; size: few; DNA: TGTGCCTCGACAGACACAGGGATGAACACTGAAGCTTTCTTT; CDR3: CASTDTGMNTEAFF
D: TRBD2; J: TRBJ2-1; V: TRBV29-1; size: few; DNA: TGCAGCGTGAGACTAGCGGGAGGAATTGAGCAGTTCTTC; CDR3: CSVRLAGGIEQFF
D: TRBD2; J: TRBJ2-5; V: TRBV5-1; size: many; DNA: TGCGCCAGCAGCGTCCTAGCGGGGGTAGAGACCCAGTACTTC; CDR3: CASSVLAGVETQYF
D: TRBD2; J: TRBJ2-2; V: TRBV5-5; size: .; DNA: TGTGCCAGCAGCTTGCGTTGGCTAGCGGGCGGGGAGCTGTTTTTT; CDR3: CASSLRWLAGGELFF
D: .; J: TRBJ2-3; V: TRBV5-1; size: few; DNA: TGCGCCAGCAGCTTGACAGAAATCACAGATACGCAGTATTTT; CDR3: CASSLTEITDTQYF
D: .; J: TRBJ2-3; V: TRBV10-1; size: .; DNA: TGCGCCAGCAGTGAGGGGCGGGGACGCACAGATACGCAGTATTTT; CDR3: CASSEGRGRTDTQYF
D: TRBD1; J: TRBJ2-7; V: TRBV5-8; size: few; DNA: TGTGCCAGCAGATTCAACGACAGGGGACACGAGCAGTACTTC; CDR3: CASRFNDRGHEQYF
D: TRBD2; J: TRBJ2-1; V: TRBV20-1; size: .; DNA: TGCAGTGCTTGTCGGGAACTAGCGGGTAATGAGCAGTTCTTC; CDR3: CSACRELAGNEQFF
D: .; J: TRBJ2-6; V: TRBV9; size: .; DNA: TGTGCCAGCAGCGCCGGCTGGGGGTCTGGGGCCAACGTCCTGACTTTC; CDR3: CASSAGWGSGANVLTF
D: TRBD2; J: TRBJ2-2; V: TRBV9; size: .; DNA: TGTGCCAGCAGCGTCAGCGCGGGAGGGCACGCCGGGGAGCTGTTTTTT; CDR3: CASSVSAGGHAGELFF
D: TRBD1; J: TRBJ1-2; V: TRBV5-6; size: .; DNA: TGTGCCAGCAGCTCGGACAGGGTGAACTATGGCTACACCTTC; CDR3: CASSSDRVNYGYTF
D: .; J: TRBJ2-5; V: TRBV18; size: many; DNA: TGTGCCAGCTCACCAGGGCTTCGGGAGACCCAGTACTTC; CDR3: CASSPGLRETQYF
D: .; J: TRBJ2-7; V: TRBV11-2; size: .; DNA: TGTGCCAGCAGCTTACACAGGACCTACGAGCAGTACTTC; CDR3: CASSLHRTYEQYF
D: TRBD2; J: TRBJ2-3; V: TRBV15; size: many; DNA: TGTGCCACCAGCAGTTGGCGGGAGGTCACAGATACGCAGTATTTT; CDR3: CATSSWREVTDTQYF
D: .; J: TRBJ2-6; V: TRBV12-3/TRBV12-4; size: many; DNA: TGTGCCTGCAGCGGGGCCAACGTCCTGACTTTC; CDR3: CACSGANVLTF
D: .; J: TRBJ2-3; V: TRBV7-3; size: .; DNA: TGTGCCAGCTCGGATGGAAGACGAGATACGCAGTATTTT; CDR3: CASSDGRRDTQYF
D: .; J: TRBJ2-1; V: TRBV20-1; size: .; DNA: TGCAGTGCTATCCCTTCTAGCGATGAGCAGTTCTTC; CDR3: CSAIPSSDEQFF
D: TRBD1; J: TRBJ1-5; V: TRBV7-2; size: many; DNA: TGTGCCAGCAGCTCCCGGGCCGGGACAGGGGTCTTTCAGCCCCAGCATTTT; CDR3: CASSSRAGTGVFQPQHF
D: .; J: TRBJ2-2; V: TRBV5-6; size: .; DNA: TGTGCCAGCAGCCTAAAGAACACCGGGGAGCTGTTTTTT; CDR3: CASSLKNTGELFF
D: .; J: TRBJ2-7; V: TRBV7-9; size: .; DNA: TGTGCCAGCAGCTCAGGACCCAAGACATGGGACGAGCAGTACTTC; CDR3: CASSSGPKTWDEQYF
D: .; J: TRBJ2-5; V: TRBV21-1; size: .; DNA: TGTGCCAGCACCCGCCCGATGTTCGGGACGGCCCAGTACTTC; CDR3: CASTRPMFGTAQYF
D: .; J: TRBJ2-3; V: TRBV29-1; size: .; DNA: TGCAGCGTTGAGGGGGCGCGGGATACGCAGTATTTT; CDR3: CSVEGARDTQYF
D: .; J: TRBJ2-1; V: TRBV21-1; size: .; DNA: TGTGCCAGCAGACGAAGGAGGGCCCTAGGGAATAGAGTTAATGAGCAGTTCTTC; CDR3: CASRRRRALGNRVNEQFF
D: .; J: TRBJ2-5; V: TRBV5-6; size: many; DNA: TGTGCCAGCAGCTTGGCGAGGAGAGAGACCCAGTACTTC; CDR3: CASSLARRETQYF
D: .; J: TRBJ2-5; V: TRBV10-1; size: few; DNA: TGCGCCAGCAGTGATAGCGTAGGAGAGACCCAGTACTTC; CDR3: CASSDSVGETQYF
D: .; J: TRBJ1-1; V: TRBV20-1; size: many; DNA: TGCAGTGCTATCGGAAACACTGAAGCTTTCTTT; CDR3: CSAIGNTEAFF
D: .; J: TRBJ1-1; V: TRBV14; size: few; DNA: TGTGCCAGCAGCCAACGGGACACCAAGAGGGATTTCTTT; CDR3: CASSQRDTKRDFF
D: .; J: TRBJ2-7; V: TRBV12-3/TRBV12-4; size: .; DNA: TGTGCCAGCAGTTTGGGTCTGAAACCCTACGAGCAGTACTTC; CDR3: CASSLGLKPYEQYF
D: .; J: TRBJ2-4; V: TRBV7-4; size: .; DNA: TGTGCCAGCAGCTGCCCCCAGGGGTTCGGCATTCAGTACTTC; CDR3: CASSCPQGFGIQYF
D: .; J: TRBJ2-5; V: TRBV20-1; size: many; DNA: TGCAGTGCTAGACTAGTGGTGGAGACCCAGTACTTC; CDR3: CSARLVVETQYF
D: .; J: TRBJ2-7; V: TRBV3-1; size: .; DNA: TGTGCCAGCAGTCCAATTATCGGTGAGCAGTACTTC; CDR3: CASSPIIGEQYF
D: .; J: TRBJ1-2; V: TRBV20-1; size: few; DNA: TGCAGTGCTAGGACCGGGGTGACCTATGGCTACACCTTC; CDR3: CSARTGVTYGYTF
D: .; J: TRBJ2-3; V: TRBV5-1; size: .; DNA: TGCGCCAGCAGCTCACGCAGCCACACGGATACGCAGTATTTT; CDR3: CASSSRSHTDTQYF
D: .; J: TRBJ1-1; V: TRBV5-1; size: many; DNA: TGCGCCAGCAGCAAGTCAGGGGCCCAGAACACTGAAGCTTTCTTT; CDR3: CASSKSGAQNTEAFF
D: .; J: TRBJ2-7; V: TRBV10-3; size: many; DNA: TGTGCCATCAGTGATTCCTACGAGCAGTACTTC; CDR3: CAISDSYEQYF
D: TRBD1; J: TRBJ1-2; V: TRBV29-1; size: few; DNA: TGCAGCGTGACAGGGTTCGACTATGGCTACACCTTC; CDR3: CSVTGFDYGYTF